The clone carrying this TCR beta chain has only a few counts. The antigen is unknown. V shed 4 bases and J shed 2 bases, with 12 bases lying between them. The CDR3 is 15 residues long. Germline-derived CDR1 and CDR2 are SEHNR and FQNEAQ (reference sequence). The repertoire was sequenced with immunoSEQ multiplex PCR; TCRdb's copy has only in-frame clones and lacks some. The sample has hundreds of thousands of clones, roughly 85% seen once. The data were taken from a study of cytomegalovirus exposure and HLA in healthy donors. Study results and caveats: Many donors shared some public TCRs, even though most TCR sequences were rare. In vitro experiments confirmed that three CMV-associated chains were specific for CMV antigens. Researchers catalogued approximately 160 TCR beta chains as cytomegalovirus-associated.

The donors were part of the validation cohort of some 120 subjects. That cohort was separate from the first cohort, which comprised about 670 subjects. Sequenced material: PBMCs. The chain recombines TRBV7-9 with TRBJ1-3; D might be TRBD1 (6 bases). The TCR sequence derives from a woman between 18 and 29 years old in good health and CMV-seronegative. The DNA of the CDR3 is TGTGCCAGCAGCTCGACAGGTCTCACTGGAAACACCATATATTTT. It is translated as CASSSTGLTGNTIYF.